A selection of T cell receptor beta chains follows, all from one sample in a study of blood T cell repertoires in COVID-19. Sequencing used immunoSEQ multiplex PCR; TCRdb keeps in-frame clones, though not all of them. Found here are around 20,000 clones, roughly 87% of them singletons; the top ten hold about 8.6%. The sample comprised peripheral blood. Receptor source: a human donor in a cohort sampled during active COVID-19. The donor label of this sample is uncertain. The CDR3 runs from the conserved cysteine through the conserved F or W. A D gene is named only where the DNA matches it firmly. Clone size is stated in some rows and not others, as once, few, many or a class when expanded.

TRBV7-9	15	TRBD1	.	TRBJ1-6	TGTGCCAGCACCTTGGGGACAGGGTCTAATTCACCCCTCCACTTT	CASTLGTGSNSPLHF
TRBV28	14	.	.	TRBJ1-6	TGTGCCAGCAGTTCCGCCCGGGGGAGTTCACCCCTCCACTTT	CASSSARGSSPLHF
TRBV19	13	.	few	TRBJ1-5	TGTGCCAGTAGCTCAGACAGGAATCAGCCCCAGCATTTT	CASSSDRNQPQHF
TRBV19	14	TRBD1	.	TRBJ1-4	TGTGCCAGTAGGGACAGGGCGGCTAATGAAAAACTGTTTTTT	CASRDRAANEKLFF
TRBV7-2	18	TRBD1	.	TRBJ2-1	TGTGCCAGCAGCTTAGGCGACAGGGGGCCAGGGATTTACAATGAGCAGTTCTTC	CASSLGDRGPGIYNEQFF
TRBV5-1	15	TRBD2	.	TRBJ2-1	TGCGCCAGCAGCACCGGGACTAGCAGTTACAATGAGCAGTTCTTC	CASSTGTSSYNEQFF
TRBV5-1	15	TRBD1	.	TRBJ2-3	TGCGCCAGCAGCCCGGGGGACAGGTACACAGATACGCAGTATTTT	CASSPGDRYTDTQYF
TRBV11-3	15	TRBD1	.	TRBJ2-3	TGTGCCAGCAGCTTAGGGCAGGGGGCGACAGATACGCAGTATTTT	CASSLGQGATDTQYF
TRBV30	11	.	.	TRBJ2-1	TGTGCCTGGAGTGTAGGCGGTGAGCAGTTCTTC	CAWSVGGEQFF
TRBV3-1/TRBV3-2	15	TRBD1	.	TRBJ1-1	TGTGCCAGCAGCCATTCGGGACAGGGGATGTCTGAAGCTTTCTTT	CASSHSGQGMSEAFF
TRBV6-6	15	TRBD1	.	TRBJ2-7	TGTGCCAGCACCCGACCGGGACAGGGGGCGTACGAGCAGTACTTC	CASTRPGQGAYEQYF
TRBV19	18	TRBD1	.	TRBJ2-2	TGTGCCAGTAGTGCCCGGATGGGAGGGACAGGGGGAACCGGGGAGCTGTTTTTT	CASSARMGGTGGTGELFF
TRBV11-3	14	.	.	TRBJ2-1	TGTGCCGCTAAAGGCCGGAGCAGGGGCAATGAGCAGTTCTTC	CAAKGRSRGNEQFF